A single TCR beta chain is shown here with its context. The target antigen is unknown. The junction shows a germline mismatch at one end, possibly a read error. The investigators made TCR beta cDNA from around 540 ng total RNA, using a constant-region primer. Employing slightly modified ARM-PCR, three nested multiplex PCR rounds were run, and these gave rise to the TCR beta libraries. TRBV1-TRBV30 forward primers and a C-beta reverse primer were used in the first two PCR rounds, which each ran for approximately 11 cycles. TCRdb processed the multiplex PCR reads anew with MiXCR; each CDR3 protein has one entry. The profile shows under 130,000 distinct CDR3 sequences, about four fifths of them singletons. The sample is drawn from a study of tumor-infiltrating lymphocytes in primary liver carcinoma. Study at large: All lesions had stage T1-T3 N0M0 and roughly 4 to 11 cm widths. Study-wide findings and caveats: Whereas tumor region pairs overlapped more, tumor-adjacent and tumor-blood pairs overlapped less.

Without any cell sorting, roughly 17-31 mg of bulk tissue yielded co-extracted RNA and DNA. Germline CDR1 reads SQVTM; CDR2 reads ANQGSEA. The CDR3 contains 15 residues. The clonotype was recovered from a man between 40 and 49 years old with primary liver carcinoma and hepatitis B virus infection. This chain connects TRBV29-1 to TRBJ1-1; 7 nucleotides agree with TRBD1. Specimen: liver tumor tissue from sampling region 3. The subset is: tumor region T3, left-lateral pole. The CDR3 sequence is CRVVGGWGVNTEAFF. The CDR3 coding sequence is TGCAGAGTTGTAGGGGGCTGGGGGGTGAACACTGAAGCTTTCTTT.